These 12 T cell receptor beta chains originate from one sample sequenced in a study of cytomegalovirus exposure and HLA in healthy donors. The PCR ran on 60 Vbeta and 13 Jbeta primers. Produced via immunoSEQ multiplex PCR; TCRdb's table is partial and in-frame only. Seen here are about 170,000 clones, 62% observed once, and the top ten hold 2.5% to 3%. The source material was PBMCs. Source of these receptors: a man between 35 and 55 years old in good health and CMV-seronegative.

This clone was counted a few times. This chain links TRBV18 with TRBJ2-4; TRBD2 aligns across 10 bases. This CDR3 contains 17 residues. V shed 6 bases and J 6 bases; nucleotides not matched to a gene: 14. The V gene's germline CDR1 is KGHSH and CDR2 LQKENI. CDR3 sequence (DNA): TGTGCCAGCTCCCTTAACACCCAGCGGGGGGGCGTAAACATTCAGTACTTC. Residues: CASSLNTQRGGVNIQYF.

This clone has just a few counts. The chain couples TRBV18 to TRBJ1-1, with 9 bases fitting TRBD1. Looked up from germline, CDR1 is KGHSH and CDR2 is LQKENI. V shed 2 bases, J shed 3 bases, and the junction held 10 bases outside the gene matches. The CDR3 sequence is 17 residues long. The DNA for the CDR3 is TGTGCCAGCTCACCAAGTCCGGGACAGGGCGTGGACACTGAAGCTTTCTTT. Residues: CASSPSPGQGVDTEAFF.

The chain couples TRBV28 to TRBJ2-3, with no clear D. Trimming took off 3 bases at V and 6 bases at J, with 4 bases between the two ends. CDR1 is MDHEN, CDR2 SYDVKM, per germline. CDR3 length equals 11 residues. The chain's CDR3 is CASSLADTQYF. The DNA for the CDR3 is TGTGCCAGCAGTTTGGCCGATACGCAGTATTTT. Supplemented by reference TRBV28 and TRBJ2-3, the full variable domain reads DVKVTQSSRYLVKRTGEKVFLECVQDMDHENMFWYRQDPGLGLRLIYFSYDVKMKEKGDIPEGYSVSREKKERFSLILESASTNQTSMYLCASSLADTQYFGPGTRLTVL.

This clone occurred a few times. The chain links TRBV29-1 to TRBJ2-7; 7 bases match TRBD2. V shed 5 bases and J 1 base; nucleotides not matched to a gene: 5. CDR1 SQVTM and CDR2 ANQGSEA come from the germline V gene. This CDR3 contains 13 residues. This CDR3 is CSVRAGESYEQYF. The DNA of the CDR3 is TGCAGCGTTCGGGCGGGAGAGTCCTACGAGCAGTACTTC.

The chain is built from TRBV5-8 and TRBJ2-1; D perhaps matches TRBD1 (6 bases). The ends were cut back, 0 bases at V and 4 bases at J, with 17 bases in the middle. Per germline, CDR1 SGHTS and CDR2 YDEGEE. This CDR3 spans 17 amino acids. DNA for the CDR3: TGTGCCAGCAGCTTGGGCACAGGAATCAGGGGTTACAATGAGCAGTTCTTC. This gives the protein CASSLGTGIRGYNEQFF. Full variable domain (remainder filled in from reference TRBV5-8 and TRBJ2-1): EAGVTQSPTHLIKTRGQQATLRCSPISGHTSVYWYQQALGLGLQFLLWYDEGEERNRGNFPPRFSGRQFPNYSSELNVNALELEDSALYLCASSLGTGIRGYNEQFFGPGTRLTVL.

This chain joins TRBV5-5 and TRBJ2-5, with 7 bases identical to TRBD2. Near its end, the DNA agrees better with TRBJ2-7, so the J call may be wrong. CDR3 length equals 13 residues. The germline gives CDR1 SGHKS, CDR2 YYEKEE (reference sequence). In DNA, the CDR3 is TGTGCCAGCAGCTTGTGGGGGGGCTACGAGCAGTACTTC. Translation: CASSLWGGYEQYF.

The chain joins TRBV27 to TRBJ2-7; the D gene is possibly TRBD2 (5 bases). Germline loops: CDR1 MNHEY, CDR2 SMNVEV (reference sequence). Trimming pared 7 bases from V and 1 base from J, leaving 20 bases between. This CDR3 region has 16 residues. The CDR3 sequence is CASTPLANKASYEQYF. In DNA form, the CDR3 reads TGTGCCAGCACCCCCCTAGCTAATAAAGCGTCCTACGAGCAGTACTTC.

This chain uses TRBV28 with TRBJ2-7; 12 bases agree with TRBD2. The CDR3 contains 16 residues. V was clipped by 6 bases and J by 4 bases; unmatched bases: 10. Germline lookup yields CDR1 MDHEN and CDR2 SYDVKM. CDR3 coding DNA: TGTGCCAGCAGCTACCTACTAGCGGGGGGCCGGTACGAGCAGTACTTC. Amino acids: CASSYLLAGGRYEQYF.

This clone was picked up one time. The same CDR3 also results from other DNA sequences found in this sample. The V call is TRBV6-5, the J call TRBJ2-3, with 7 bases fitting TRBD2. This CDR3 region has 14 residues. Germline V gene sequence: CDR1 MNHEY, CDR2 SVGAGI. V was pared by 2 bases and J by 1 base, with 0 bases of the junction left unmatched. The CDR3 nucleotides are TGTGCCAGCAGTTACAGCGGGGGCACAGATACGCAGTATTTT. Protein product: CASSYSGGTDTQYF.

The table lists this clone with a few counts. This chain connects TRBV30 to TRBJ1-5; tentatively, D is TRBD1 (5 bases). Germline-derived CDR1 and CDR2 are GTSNPN and SVGIG (reference sequence). CDR3 size: 13 residues. Deletions cut 1 base from V and 7 bases from J, with 11 bases between. The CDR3 loop reads CAWSAHGGQPQHF. The DNA of the CDR3 is TGTGCCTGGAGTGCCCATGGGGGGCAGCCCCAGCATTTT. Drawing the rest from reference TRBV30 and TRBJ1-5, the complete variable domain is SQTIHQWPATLVQPVGSPLSLECTVEGTSNPNLYWYRQAAGRGLQLLFYSVGIGQISSEVPQNLSASRPQDRQFILSSKKLLLSDSGFYLCAWSAHGGQPQHFGDGTRLSIL.

The rearrangement uses TRBV11-2 and TRBJ1-1, with TRBD1 matching 9 bases. Germline trimming cut 5 bases from V and 4 bases from J; bases unmatched to any gene: 8. Germline V CDR1 and CDR2: SGHAT, FQNNGV. The CDR3 has 15 amino acids. The CDR3 DNA is TGTGCCAGCAGCGACCCTAGGACAGGGGCCACTGAAGCTTTCTTT. This gives the protein CASSDPRTGATEAFF.

The rearrangement uses TRBV6-5 and TRBJ2-7, with 11 bases aligning to TRBD1. Trimming removed 7 bases from V and 6 bases from J; junction bases left unmatched: 8. The CDR3 spans 14 residues. Germline assignment: CDR1 MNHEY and CDR2 SVGAGI. The CDR3 sequence: CASTRGQGAAEQYF. In DNA form, the CDR3 reads TGTGCCAGCACTCGCGGACAGGGGGCCGCCGAGCAGTACTTC.